This T cell receptor beta chain was recorded in a study of T cell repertoires in cytomegalovirus infection. TCRdb analysed the reads with MiXCR anew, one entry per CDR3 protein. The data hold about 740,000 distinct CDR3 sequences, with about a third observed a single time. The CDR3 loop spans 12 amino acids. Germline-derived CDR1 and CDR2 are MNHNY and SVGAGI (reference sequence). On this clonotype: A much more abundant neighbour one base away suggests this may be a read error.

The receptor's source is a human donor in good health (CMV status not recorded). Some clones in this sample may be carry-over from other donors' samples. The V gene is TRBV6-6, the J gene TRBJ1-3; no clear D gene. The sample comprised PBMCs. DNA for the CDR3: TGTGCCAGCATCAGCTCTGGAAACACCATATGTTTT. Protein: CASISSGNTICF.